The 21 T cell receptor beta chains reported below all come from one sample, sequenced in a study of human T cells and chemical hapten exposure. As for time point: patch test 3, about 24 weeks after DPC sensitization. As for treatment: therapeutic diphenylcyclopropenone sensitization with weekly scalp DPC. One entry per CDR3 protein, called by TCRdb with MiXCR from the RACE reads. Among over 75,000 distinct CDR3 sequences listed, approximately 11% were seen once. The sample was whole blood, taken in connection with sensitization to the hapten diphenylcyclopropenone (DPC). The receptors stem from a woman aged 25-40 years with alopecia areata. Some clones in this sample may be carry-over from other donors' samples.

A remark on this clonotype: At one end the junction does not follow the germline gene, possibly because of a read error. The chain couples TRBV4-2 to TRBJ1-4; 7 bases fit TRBD1. Germline CDR1 LGHNA, CDR2 YNFKEQ. The CDR3 runs 15 residues. Here the CDR3 DNA reads TGTGTCAGCAGCCAAGCCGACAGGGCTAATGAAAAACTGTTTTTT. It codes for CVSSQADRANEKLFF.

This clonotype was seen at least ten times. The V and J genes are TRBV29-1 and TRBJ1-1; D call uncertain. CDR3 length: 12 amino acids. CDR1 is SQVTM and CDR2 is ANQGSEA in the germline V gene. V dropped 7 bases and J dropped 4 bases, with 13 bases sitting between them. In nucleotides, the CDR3 is TGCAGCGCTCGGCCATTGGGCACTGAAGCTTTCTTT. Its protein product is CSARPLGTEAFF.

In this sample, this clonotype turned up a few times. The chain recombines TRBV5-1 with TRBJ1-1; D gene ambiguous. The CDR3 runs 13 residues. V was shortened by 2 bases and J by 5 bases, with 10 bases between the two germline ends. CDR1 SGHRS and CDR2 YFSETQ come from the germline V gene. The CDR3, as DNA: TGCGCCAGCAGCTTTCACGGAGGGACTGAAGCTTTCTTT. This codes for CASSFHGGTEAFF.

This clonotype was seen many times. The chain joins TRBV27 to TRBJ1-5, with 8 bases fitting TRBD1. This CDR3 is 15 amino acids long. Germline V lookup: CDR1 MNHEY, CDR2 SMNVEV (reference sequence). The trim removed 5 bases at V and 0 bases at J, leaving 3 bases unmatched. The CDR3 nucleotides read TGTGCCAGCAGTCGGACAGGGAATAGCAATCAGCCCCAGCATTTT. Amino acids: CASSRTGNSNQPQHF.

This clonotype was seen ten or more times. The gene calls are TRBV28 and TRBJ2-6; D is possibly TRBD1 (6 bases). In germline, CDR1 is MDHEN, CDR2 SYDVKM. The CDR3 length is 18 residues. V gave up 1 base and J gave up 0 bases, with 13 bases separating them. CDR3: CASSLLTGARSGANVLTF. CDR3 coding DNA: TGTGCCAGCAGTTTATTGACAGGAGCCCGCTCTGGGGCCAACGTCCTGACTTTC.

This clonotype was picked up many times. This rearrangement joins TRBV29-1 to TRBJ2-3, with 15 bases identical to TRBD2. Germline V lookup: CDR1 SQVTM, CDR2 ANQGSEA. The CDR3 contains 13 residues. V lost 7 bases and J lost 14; bases outside the gene matches: 10. CDR3 DNA: TGCAGCGCCGGACTAGCGGGAGGGCCGACTGGGTATTTT. As protein: CSAGLAGGPTGYF.

This clonotype was seen only a few times. The chain has TRBV5-1 and TRBJ2-1, with 8 bases matching TRBD1. The CDR3 is 15 amino acids. Germline V gene data show CDR1 as SGHRS and CDR2 as YFSETQ. V trimming: 7 bases; J trimming: 9 bases; junction bases outside the gene matches: 15. CDR3 nucleotide sequence: TGCGCCAGCTCACCCGGCAGGGGGCTGGCTATTGAGCAGTTCTTC. Its translation is CASSPGRGLAIEQFF. The whole variable domain, filled in from reference TRBV5-1 and TRBJ2-1, reads KAGVTQTPRYLIKTRGQQVTLSCSPISGHRSVSWYQQTPGQGLQFLFEYFSETQRNKGNFPGRFSGRQFSNSRSEMNVSTLELGDSALYLCASSPGRGLAIEQFFGPGTRLTVL.

This clonotype was detected a few times. The rearrangement links TRBV5-1 to TRBJ2-1; tentatively, D is TRBD1 (6 bases). The V gene lost 1 base and the J gene lost 4 bases, with 9 bases spanning the gap. The CDR3 totals 14 residues. Germline assignment: CDR1 SGHRS and CDR2 YFSETQ. The CDR3 DNA reads TGCGCCAGCAGCTTGAGTCAGGGGTACAATGAGCAGTTCTTC. It specifies CASSLSQGYNEQFF.

This clonotype was picked up a small number of times. The rearrangement links TRBV27 to TRBJ2-7; TRBD1 matches 8 bases. The V gene end was trimmed by 6 bases and the J gene end by 6 bases; junction bases not matched to a gene: 4. There are 12 residues in the CDR3. The germline V gene has CDR1 MNHEY and CDR2 SMNVEV (reference sequence). The CDR3 sequence is CASSADRVEQYF. The CDR3 nucleotides are TGTGCCAGCAGCGCGGACAGGGTCGAGCAGTACTTC.

This clonotype has a handful of counts. The V call is TRBV20-1, the J call TRBJ1-2; 7 bases map to TRBD1. Germline V gene lookup returns CDR1 DFQATT and CDR2 SNEGSKA (reference sequence). The V segment lost 5 bases and the J segment 4 bases; nucleotides outside the gene matches: 7. The CDR3 is 13 residues long. The CDR3: CSAPPGQPYGYTF. CDR3 coding DNA: TGCAGTGCTCCTCCGGGACAGCCCTATGGCTACACCTTC.

The gene calls are TRBV5-4 and TRBJ2-1, with 10 bases identical to TRBD2. The ends lost 0 bases at V and 2 bases at J; junction bases unmatched: 5. This CDR3 spans 17 amino acids. Germline loops: CDR1 SGHNT, CDR2 YYREEE (reference sequence). In DNA form, the CDR3 reads TGTGCCAGCAGCTTGGGTACTAGCGGGGCCACCTACAATGAGCAGTTCTTC. Amino acids: CASSLGTSGATYNEQFF. The full variable domain, its missing parts supplied by reference TRBV5-4 and TRBJ2-1, is ETGVTQSPTHLIKTRGQQVTLRCSSQSGHNTVSWYQQALGQGPQFIFQYYREEENGRGNFPPRFSGLQFPNYSSELNVNALELDDSALYLCASSLGTSGATYNEQFFGPGTRLTVL.

This chain uses TRBV4-1 with TRBJ2-3, with no clear D. This CDR3 is 12 amino acids long. V lost 1 base to trimming and J lost 4 bases, with 3 bases between them. The germline V gene has CDR1 MGHRA and CDR2 YSYEKL. CDR3 in DNA: TGCGCCAGCAGCCAAGTTCCAGATACGCAGTATTTT. Amino acid sequence: CASSQVPDTQYF.

This clonotype was seen at least ten times. This sequence joins TRBV6-5 and TRBJ2-1, with unresolved D. Trimming shortened V by 2 bases and J by 5 bases, and 7 bases separated the two germline ends. Germline assignment: CDR1 MNHEY and CDR2 SVGAGI. The CDR3 has 13 residues. The CDR3 DNA is TGTGCCAGCAGTTACAACAGAAACAATGAGCAGTTCTTC. Amino acids: CASSYNRNNEQFF.

In nucleotides, the CDR3 is TGTGCCAGCAGCTTTACAGGGGGCGGCACAGATACGCAGTATTTT. This sequence encodes CASSFTGGGTDTQYF. The rearrangement uses TRBV2 and TRBJ2-3; 9 bases map to TRBD1. The V segment lost 6 bases and the J segment 1 base; nucleotides outside the gene matches: 5. The CDR3 spans 15 residues. CDR1 is SNHLY, CDR2 FYNNEI, per germline.

This clonotype was recorded a few times. The rearrangement links TRBV11-1 to TRBJ2-5; possible D gene TRBD2, 5 bases. The germline CDR1 and CDR2 sequences are SGHAT and FQDESV (reference sequence). This CDR3 comprises 14 residues. V gave up 1 base and J gave up 5 bases, with 11 bases separating them. The CDR3 protein is CASSLVRAVETQYF. The CDR3 DNA reads as TGTGCCAGCAGCTTAGTGCGGGCGGTCGAGACCCAGTACTTC.

The genes are TRBV20-1 and TRBJ2-5, with 8 bases fitting TRBD1. With 3 bases clipped from V and 4 bases from J, the junction kept 4 bases outside the gene matches. This CDR3 spans 13 amino acids. Germline V gene data show CDR1 as DFQATT and CDR2 as SNEGSKA (reference sequence). This chain's CDR3 is CSARTGAGETQYF. CDR3 sequence (DNA): TGCAGTGCTAGGACAGGGGCTGGAGAGACCCAGTACTTC.

CDR3: CSAELKYQETQYF. As DNA, the CDR3 is TGCAGCGCCGAGCTCAAGTACCAAGAGACCCAGTACTTC. This sequence joins TRBV29-1 and TRBJ2-5; D is uncertain. V lost 7 bases and J 0 bases, leaving 12 bases between the germline ends. This CDR3 has 13 amino acids. The V gene's germline CDR1 is SQVTM and CDR2 ANQGSEA.

This clonotype was counted at least ten times. The V call is TRBV4-3, the J call TRBJ2-5; D may be TRBD2 (5 bases). With 0 bases removed from V and 1 base from J, the gap between germline ends came to 12 bases. This CDR3 has 16 residues. Looked up from germline, CDR1 is LGHNA and CDR2 is YSLEER. The CDR3 sequence: CASSQESQAVQETQYF. In DNA, the CDR3 is TGCGCCAGCAGCCAAGAGTCGCAAGCGGTCCAAGAGACCCAGTACTTC.

V and J are TRBV28 and TRBJ2-2, with 7 bases fitting TRBD1. V was pared by 6 bases and J by 2 bases, with 9 bases of the junction left unmatched. CDR1 and CDR2 (germline): MDHEN, SYDVKM. This CDR3 region has 16 residues. CDR3 loop: CASSFSGTANTGELFF. The DNA of the CDR3 is TGTGCCAGCAGCTTTTCCGGGACAGCTAACACCGGGGAGCTGTTTTTT.

J is TRBJ2-7 and V is TRBV6-2 or TRBV6-3; D ambiguous. V was pared by 2 bases and J by 1 base, with 9 bases between. Germline lookup yields CDR1 MNHEY and CDR2 SVGEGT. The CDR3 spans 14 residues. The CDR3 DNA is TGTGCCAGCAGTTACCTGTCGGAGTCCTACGAGCAGTACTTC. This translates into CASSYLSESYEQYF.

V is TRBV2 and J is TRBJ2-3, with no clear D. The germline V gene has CDR1 SNHLY and CDR2 FYNNEI. The CDR3 is 14 amino acids. Trimming pared 10 bases from V and 0 bases from J, leaving 14 bases between. The chain's CDR3 is CATGWGSSTDTQYF. In nucleotides, the CDR3 is TGTGCCACAGGATGGGGATCTAGCACAGATACGCAGTATTTT. Based on the CDR3 plus reference TRBV2 and TRBJ2-3, the full variable domain is EPEVTQTPSHQVTQMGQEVILRCVPISNHLYFYWYRQILGQKVEFLVSFYNNEISEKSEIFDDQFSVERPDGSNFTLKIRSTKLEDSAMYFCATGWGSSTDTQYFGPGTRLTVL.